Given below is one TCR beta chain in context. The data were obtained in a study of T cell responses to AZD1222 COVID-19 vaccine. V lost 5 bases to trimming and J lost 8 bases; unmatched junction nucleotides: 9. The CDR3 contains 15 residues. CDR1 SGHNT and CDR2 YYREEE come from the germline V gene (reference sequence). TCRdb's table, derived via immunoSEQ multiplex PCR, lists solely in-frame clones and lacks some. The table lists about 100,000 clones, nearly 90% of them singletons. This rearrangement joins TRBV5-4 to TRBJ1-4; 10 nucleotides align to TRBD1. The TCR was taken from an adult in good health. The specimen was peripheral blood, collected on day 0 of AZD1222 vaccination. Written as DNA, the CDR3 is TGTGCCAGCAGTCAAGGGGGACAGGGGACCGAAAAACTGTTTTTT. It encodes CASSQGGQGTEKLFF.